This T cell receptor (beta chain) was profiled in a study of T cell clonality in common variable immunodeficiency. Study-level results: Common variable immunodeficiency TCR beta sequences reportedly had fewer deletions and N-nucleotide insertions.

TCRdb keeps only in-frame clones here, not all; method: immunoSEQ multiplex PCR. The data show 35,000 to 50,000 clones, none appearing only once, with less than 2.5% held by the ten largest. CDR3 length: 17 residues. The germline V gene encodes CDR1 LGHNA and CDR2 YNFKEQ. V lost 0 bases and J lost 0; bases outside the gene matches: 4. This clone was seen repeatedly, ten times or more. Antigen unknown. Sequencing ends 3 residues short of the CDR3 end; the germline J gene provides the rest. The TCR sequence derives from a person aged 18 to 70 in good health. The chain links TRBV4-2 to TRBJ2-1, with TRBD2 matching 8 bases. The specimen was peripheral blood mononuclear cells. The part of the CDR3 DNA that was read is TGTGCCAGCAGCCAAGAAAGCGGGGGTCCCTCCTACAATGAG. Translating gives CASSQESGGPSYNE. The whole CDR3 sequence reads CASSQESGGPSYNEQFF.